The clone carrying this T cell receptor beta chain was detected only a few times. The record originates from a study of blood T cell repertoires in COVID-19. Study context: PBMCs, B-cell-depleted T cells, or T cells were the source of the cDNA or gDNA that made up the material.

The germline V and J ends were trimmed by 3 bases and 0 bases, with 8 bases remaining between them. The CDR3 totals 15 residues. The germline V gene encodes CDR1 LNHDA and CDR2 SQIVND (reference sequence). Original data processing: Amplifying reference gene primers gave estimates of nucleated cell counts. Assay used: immunoSEQ multiplex PCR; TCRdb lists only in-frame clones, some missing. V, J and clone size reflect that table, while D and trimming were determined from the DNA. The sample has around 95,000 clones; about nine tenths are singletons. Sample: peripheral blood. The chain has TRBV19 and TRBJ1-4; no reliable D call. The receptor was derived from a man aged 50 to 60 with acute or convalescent COVID-19. CDR3 nucleotide sequence: TGTGCCAGTAGTATCCCGAGTACAACTAATGAAAAACTGTTTTTT. This codes for CASSIPSTTNEKLFF. The full variable domain, rest sourced from reference TRBV19 and TRBJ1-4, is DGGITQSPKYLFRKEGQNVTLSCEQNLNHDAMYWYRQDPGQGLRLIYYSQIVNDFQKGDIAEGYSVSREKKESFPLTVTSAQKNPTAFYLCASSIPSTTNEKLFFGSGTQLSVL.